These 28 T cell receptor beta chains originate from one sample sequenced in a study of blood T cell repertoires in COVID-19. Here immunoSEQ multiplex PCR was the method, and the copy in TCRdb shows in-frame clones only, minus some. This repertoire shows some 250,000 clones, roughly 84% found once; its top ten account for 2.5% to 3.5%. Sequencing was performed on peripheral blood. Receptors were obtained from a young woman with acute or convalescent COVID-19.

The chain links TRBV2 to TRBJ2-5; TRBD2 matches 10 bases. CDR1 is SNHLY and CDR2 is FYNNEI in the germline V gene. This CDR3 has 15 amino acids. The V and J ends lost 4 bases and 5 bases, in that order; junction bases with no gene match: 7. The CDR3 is CASSASSGSLETQYF. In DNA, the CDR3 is TGTGCCAGCAGTGCTTCTAGCGGGAGTTTGGAGACCCAGTACTTC.

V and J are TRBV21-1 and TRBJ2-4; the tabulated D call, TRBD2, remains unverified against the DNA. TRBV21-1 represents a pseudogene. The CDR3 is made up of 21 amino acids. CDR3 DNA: TGTGCCAGCAGCAAAAGTCGGGGGGACCAGGGAGGGTCCGACGCCAAAAACATTCAGTACTTC. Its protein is CASSKSRGDQGGSDAKNIQYF.

In DNA, the CDR3 is TGTGCCAGCAGTTTCACGGCGGGAGCTCCCTCCGGGGAGCTGTTTTTT. It encodes CASSFTAGAPSGELFF. The chain uses TRBV6-2 or TRBV6-3 and TRBJ2-2; 7 bases match TRBD2. Germline CDR1 is MNHEY and CDR2 is SVGEGT. This CDR3 comprises 16 residues. V shed 4 bases and J 6 bases; nucleotides not matched to a gene: 11.

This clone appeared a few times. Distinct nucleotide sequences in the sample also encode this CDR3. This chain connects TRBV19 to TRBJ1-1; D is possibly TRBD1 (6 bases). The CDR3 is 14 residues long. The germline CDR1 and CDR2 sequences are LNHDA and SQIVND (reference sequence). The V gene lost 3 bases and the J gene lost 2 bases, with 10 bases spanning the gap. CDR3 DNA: TGTGCCAGTAGTATCCGGGACAAAAACACTGAAGCTTTCTTT. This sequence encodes CASSIRDKNTEAFF.

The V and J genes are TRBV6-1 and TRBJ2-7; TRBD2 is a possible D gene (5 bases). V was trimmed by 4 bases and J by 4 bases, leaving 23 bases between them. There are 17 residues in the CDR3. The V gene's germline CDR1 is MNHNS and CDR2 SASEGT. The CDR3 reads CASSGRPGTVITYEQYF. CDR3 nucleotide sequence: TGTGCCAGCAGTGGTCGGCCGGGAACAGTGATCACTTACGAGCAGTACTTC.

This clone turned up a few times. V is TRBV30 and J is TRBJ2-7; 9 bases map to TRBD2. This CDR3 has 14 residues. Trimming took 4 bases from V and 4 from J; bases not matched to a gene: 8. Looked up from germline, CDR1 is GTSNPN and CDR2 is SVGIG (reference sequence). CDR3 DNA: TGTGCCTGGAAGGTTCTGGCGGGAGGGTACGAGCAGTACTTC. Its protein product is CAWKVLAGGYEQYF. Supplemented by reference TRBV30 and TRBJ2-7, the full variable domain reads SQTIHQWPATLVQPVGSPLSLECTVEGTSNPNLYWYRQAAGRGLQLLFYSVGIGQISSEVPQNLSASRPQDRQFILSSKKLLLSDSGFYLCAWKVLAGGYEQYFGPGTRLTVT.

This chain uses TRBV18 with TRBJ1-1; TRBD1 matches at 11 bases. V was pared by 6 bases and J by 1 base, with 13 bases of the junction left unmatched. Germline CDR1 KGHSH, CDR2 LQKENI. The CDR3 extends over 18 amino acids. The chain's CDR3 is CASSPPGTGGYRNTEAFF. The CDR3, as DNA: TGTGCCAGCTCCCCCCCCGGGACAGGGGGTTATCGGAACACTGAAGCTTTCTTT.

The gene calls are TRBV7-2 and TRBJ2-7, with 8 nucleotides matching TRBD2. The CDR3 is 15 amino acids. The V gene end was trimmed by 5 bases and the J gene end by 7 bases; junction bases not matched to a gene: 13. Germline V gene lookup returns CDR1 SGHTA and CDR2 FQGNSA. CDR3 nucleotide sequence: TGTGCCAGCAGCCCAAGTTCCCGGGGGGGCTTTGAGCAGTACTTC. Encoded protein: CASSPSSRGGFEQYF.

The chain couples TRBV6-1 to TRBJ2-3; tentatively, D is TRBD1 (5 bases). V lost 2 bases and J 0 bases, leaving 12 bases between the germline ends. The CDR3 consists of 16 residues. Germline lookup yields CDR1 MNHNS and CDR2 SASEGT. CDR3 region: CASSEWGRVSTDTQYF. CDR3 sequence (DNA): TGTGCCAGCAGTGAATGGGGCAGGGTTAGCACAGATACGCAGTATTTT.

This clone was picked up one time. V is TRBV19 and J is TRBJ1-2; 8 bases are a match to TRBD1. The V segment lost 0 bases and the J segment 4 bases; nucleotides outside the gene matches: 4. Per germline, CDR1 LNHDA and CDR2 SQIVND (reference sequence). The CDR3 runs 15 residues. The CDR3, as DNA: TGTGCCAGTAGTATAGAAACAACAGGGGGCTATGGCTACACCTTC. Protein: CASSIETTGGYGYTF.

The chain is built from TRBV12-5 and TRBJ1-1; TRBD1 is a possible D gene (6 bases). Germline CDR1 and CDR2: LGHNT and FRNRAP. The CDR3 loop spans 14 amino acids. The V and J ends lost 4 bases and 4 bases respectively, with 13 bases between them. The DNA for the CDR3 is TGTGCTAGTGGTTCCTCTCAGGGGCCCACTGAAGCTTTCTTT. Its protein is CASGSSQGPTEAFF.

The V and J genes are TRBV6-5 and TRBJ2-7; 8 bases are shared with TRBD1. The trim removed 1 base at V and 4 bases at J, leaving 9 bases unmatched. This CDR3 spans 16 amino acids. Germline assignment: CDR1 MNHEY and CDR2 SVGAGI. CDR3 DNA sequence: TGTGCCAGCAGTTACTTGTCGGGACAGGATCGGTACGAGCAGTACTTC. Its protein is CASSYLSGQDRYEQYF.

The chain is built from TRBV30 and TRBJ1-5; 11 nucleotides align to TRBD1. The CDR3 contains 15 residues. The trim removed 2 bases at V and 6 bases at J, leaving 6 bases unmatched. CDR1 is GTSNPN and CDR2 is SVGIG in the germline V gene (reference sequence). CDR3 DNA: TGTGCCTGGAGTCTGGGACAGGGGGTAGGTCAGCCCCAGCATTTT. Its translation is CAWSLGQGVGQPQHF.

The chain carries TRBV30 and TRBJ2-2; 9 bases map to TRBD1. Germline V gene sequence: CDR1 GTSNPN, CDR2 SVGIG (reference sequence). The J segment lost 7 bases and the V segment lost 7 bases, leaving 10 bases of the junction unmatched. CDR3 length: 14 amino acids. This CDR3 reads CAFNLRTGDGELFF. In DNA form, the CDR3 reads TGTGCCTTTAACCTTAGGACAGGGGACGGGGAGCTGTTTTTT.

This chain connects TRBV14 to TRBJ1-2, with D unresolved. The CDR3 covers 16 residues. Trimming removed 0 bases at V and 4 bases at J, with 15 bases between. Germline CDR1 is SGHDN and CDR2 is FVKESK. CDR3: CASSQDRPLSVYGYTF. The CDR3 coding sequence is TGTGCCAGCAGCCAAGATCGACCATTGAGCGTCTATGGCTACACCTTC.

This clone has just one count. The CDR3 spells CASWGDLEGKSNQPQHF. The CDR3 DNA follows: TGTGCCAGCTGGGGGGACCTAGAGGGGAAAAGCAATCAGCCCCAGCATTTT. This chain connects TRBV21-1 to TRBJ1-5. TRBV21-1 represents a pseudogene. CDR3 length equals 17 residues.

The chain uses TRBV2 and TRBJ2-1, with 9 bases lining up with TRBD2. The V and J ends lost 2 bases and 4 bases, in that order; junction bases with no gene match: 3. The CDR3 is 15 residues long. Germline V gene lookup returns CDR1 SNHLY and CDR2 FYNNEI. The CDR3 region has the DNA TGTGCCAGCAGTGAACCCAGCGGGGGGTACAATGAGCAGTTCTTC. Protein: CASSEPSGGYNEQFF.

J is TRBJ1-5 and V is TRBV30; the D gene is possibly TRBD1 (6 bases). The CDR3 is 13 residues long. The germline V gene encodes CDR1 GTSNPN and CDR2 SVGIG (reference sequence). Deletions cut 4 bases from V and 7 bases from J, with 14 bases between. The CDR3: CAWNNRVDQPQHF. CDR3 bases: TGTGCCTGGAATAACAGGGTCGACCAGCCCCAGCATTTT.

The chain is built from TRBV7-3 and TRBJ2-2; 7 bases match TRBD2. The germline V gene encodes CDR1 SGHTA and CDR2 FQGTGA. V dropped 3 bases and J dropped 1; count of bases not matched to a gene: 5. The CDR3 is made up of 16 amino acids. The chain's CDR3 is CASSFGLAVNTGELFF. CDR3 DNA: TGTGCCAGCAGCTTTGGGCTAGCGGTGAACACCGGGGAGCTGTTTTTT.

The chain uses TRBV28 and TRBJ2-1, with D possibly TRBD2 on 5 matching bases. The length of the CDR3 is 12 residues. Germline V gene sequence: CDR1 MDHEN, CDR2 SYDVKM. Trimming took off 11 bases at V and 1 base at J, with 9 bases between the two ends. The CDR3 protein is CAARGSYNEQFF. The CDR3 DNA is TGTGCCGCGAGAGGGTCCTACAATGAGCAGTTCTTC. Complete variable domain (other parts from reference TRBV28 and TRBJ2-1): DVKVTQSSRYLVKRTGEKVFLECVQDMDHENMFWYRQDPGLGLRLIYFSYDVKMKEKGDIPEGYSVSREKKERFSLILESASTNQTSMYLCAARGSYNEQFFGPGTRLTVL.

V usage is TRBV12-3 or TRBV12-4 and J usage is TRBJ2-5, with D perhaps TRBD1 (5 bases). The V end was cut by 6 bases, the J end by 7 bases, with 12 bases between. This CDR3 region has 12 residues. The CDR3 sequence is CASSWTQGTQYF. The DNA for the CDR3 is TGTGCCAGCAGCTGGACCCAGGGGACCCAGTACTTC.

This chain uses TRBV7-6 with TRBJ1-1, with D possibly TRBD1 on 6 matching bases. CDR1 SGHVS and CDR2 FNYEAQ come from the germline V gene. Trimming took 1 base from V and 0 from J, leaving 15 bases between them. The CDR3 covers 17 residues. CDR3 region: CASSLGSSGVMNTEAFF. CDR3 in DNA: TGTGCCAGCAGCTTAGGCTCTTCAGGGGTTATGAACACTGAAGCTTTCTTT.

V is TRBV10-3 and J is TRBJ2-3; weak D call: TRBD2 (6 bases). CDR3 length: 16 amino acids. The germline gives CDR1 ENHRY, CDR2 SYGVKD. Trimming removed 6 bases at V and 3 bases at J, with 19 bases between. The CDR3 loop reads CAIRPSGHLWTDTQYF. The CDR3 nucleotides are TGTGCCATCAGGCCAAGCGGGCACTTATGGACAGATACGCAGTATTTT.

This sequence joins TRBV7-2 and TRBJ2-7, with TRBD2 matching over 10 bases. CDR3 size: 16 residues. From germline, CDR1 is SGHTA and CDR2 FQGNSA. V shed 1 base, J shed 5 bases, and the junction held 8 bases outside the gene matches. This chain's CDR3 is CASSLVAGGGLHEQYF. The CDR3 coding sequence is TGTGCCAGCAGCTTAGTAGCGGGGGGAGGTCTCCACGAGCAGTACTTC.

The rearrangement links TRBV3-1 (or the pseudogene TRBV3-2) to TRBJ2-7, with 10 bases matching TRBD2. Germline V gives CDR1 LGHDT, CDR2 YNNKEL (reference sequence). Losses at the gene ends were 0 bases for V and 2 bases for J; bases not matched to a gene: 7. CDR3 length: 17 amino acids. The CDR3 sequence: CASSQDAGTSVPYEQYF. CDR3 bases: TGTGCCAGCAGCCAAGACGCCGGGACTAGCGTCCCCTACGAGCAGTACTTC.

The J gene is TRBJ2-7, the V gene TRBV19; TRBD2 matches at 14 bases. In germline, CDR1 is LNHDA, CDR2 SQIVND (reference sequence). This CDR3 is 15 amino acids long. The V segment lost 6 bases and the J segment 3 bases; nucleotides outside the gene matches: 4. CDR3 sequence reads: CASSYGTSGSYEQYF. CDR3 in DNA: TGTGCCAGTAGCTACGGGACTAGCGGGAGCTACGAGCAGTACTTC.

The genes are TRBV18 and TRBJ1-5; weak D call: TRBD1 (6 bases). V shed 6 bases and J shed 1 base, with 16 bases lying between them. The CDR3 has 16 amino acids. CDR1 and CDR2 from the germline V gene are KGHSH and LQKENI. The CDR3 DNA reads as TGTGCCAGCTCCCGACTTGGGGGCGCCAGCAATCAGCCCCAGCATTTT. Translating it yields CASSRLGGASNQPQHF.

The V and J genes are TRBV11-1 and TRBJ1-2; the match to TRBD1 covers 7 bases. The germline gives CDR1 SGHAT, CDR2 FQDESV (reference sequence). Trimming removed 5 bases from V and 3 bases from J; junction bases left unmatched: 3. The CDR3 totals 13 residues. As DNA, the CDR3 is TGTGCCAGCAGCAACGACAGGGACTATGGCTACACCTTC. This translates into CASSNDRDYGYTF.